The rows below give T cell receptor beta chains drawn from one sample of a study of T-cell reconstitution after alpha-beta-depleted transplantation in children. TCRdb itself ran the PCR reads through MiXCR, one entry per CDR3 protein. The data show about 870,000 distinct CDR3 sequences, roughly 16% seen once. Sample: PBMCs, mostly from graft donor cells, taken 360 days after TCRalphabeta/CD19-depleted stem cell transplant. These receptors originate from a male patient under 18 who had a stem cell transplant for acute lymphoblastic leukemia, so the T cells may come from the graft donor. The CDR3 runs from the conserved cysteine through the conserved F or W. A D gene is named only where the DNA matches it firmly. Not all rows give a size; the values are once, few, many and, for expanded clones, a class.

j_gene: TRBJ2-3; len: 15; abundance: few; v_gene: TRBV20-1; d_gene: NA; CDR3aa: CSARDWLGVTDTQYF; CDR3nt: TGCAGTGCTAGAGATTGGCTAGGCGTTACAGATACGCAGTATTTT
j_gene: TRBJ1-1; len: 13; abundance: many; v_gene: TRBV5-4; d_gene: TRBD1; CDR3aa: CASSPQGSTEAFF; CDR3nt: TGTGCCAGCAGCCCACAGGGGAGCACTGAAGCTTTCTTT
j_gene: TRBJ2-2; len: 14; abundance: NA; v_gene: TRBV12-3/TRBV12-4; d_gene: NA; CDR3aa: CASSSTGIGGELFF; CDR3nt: TGTGCCAGCAGTTCAACAGGGATCGGCGGGGAGCTGTTTTTT
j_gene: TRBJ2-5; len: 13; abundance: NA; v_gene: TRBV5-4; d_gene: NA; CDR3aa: CATSPWDEETQYF; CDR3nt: TGTGCCACCAGCCCTTGGGACGAAGAGACCCAGTACTTC
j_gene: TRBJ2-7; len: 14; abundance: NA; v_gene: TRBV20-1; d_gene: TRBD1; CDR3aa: CSARRDRGMYEQYF; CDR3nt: TGCAGTGCTAGGCGAGACAGGGGCATGTACGAGCAGTACTTC
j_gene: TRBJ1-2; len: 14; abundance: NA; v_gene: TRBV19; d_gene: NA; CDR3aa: CASSIVRGRGGYTF; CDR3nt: TGTGCCAGTAGTATCGTCAGGGGAAGGGGTGGCTACACCTTC
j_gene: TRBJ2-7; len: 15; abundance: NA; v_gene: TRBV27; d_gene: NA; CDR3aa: CASSLVGRVNYEQYF; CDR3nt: TGTGCCAGCAGTTTAGTGGGCCGCGTTAACTACGAGCAGTACTTC
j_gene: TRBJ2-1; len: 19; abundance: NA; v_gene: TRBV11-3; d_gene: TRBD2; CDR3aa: CASSLVGTSGSNVNNEQFF; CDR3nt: TGTGCCAGCAGCTTAGTAGGGACTAGCGGGTCAAACGTCAACAATGAGCAGTTCTTC
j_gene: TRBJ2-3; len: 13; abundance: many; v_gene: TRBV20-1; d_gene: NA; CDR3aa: CSARGDSTDTQYF; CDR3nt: TGCAGTGCTAGAGGGGATTCCACAGATACGCAGTATTTT
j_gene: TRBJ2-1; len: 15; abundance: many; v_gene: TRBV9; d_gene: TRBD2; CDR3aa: CASSGSGLAYAEQFF; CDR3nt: TGTGCCAGCAGCGGTTCGGGACTAGCTTACGCTGAGCAGTTCTTC
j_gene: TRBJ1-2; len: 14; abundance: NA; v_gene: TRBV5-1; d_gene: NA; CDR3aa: CASSPTPTGYGYTF; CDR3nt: TGCGCCAGCAGCCCGACACCGACAGGATATGGCTACACCTTC
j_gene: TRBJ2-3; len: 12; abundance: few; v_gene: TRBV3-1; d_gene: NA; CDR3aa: CASSRYYHTQYF; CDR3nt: TGTGCCAGCAGCCGCTACTATCATACGCAGTATTTT
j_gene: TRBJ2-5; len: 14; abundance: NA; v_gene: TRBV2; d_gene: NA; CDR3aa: CASSERPSRETQYF; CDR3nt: TGTGCCAGCAGTGAACGGCCAAGCAGGGAGACCCAGTACTTC
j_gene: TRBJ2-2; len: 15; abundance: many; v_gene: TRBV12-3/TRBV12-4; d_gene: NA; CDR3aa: CASSWSGTNTGELFF; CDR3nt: TGTGCCAGCAGTTGGAGCGGCACCAACACCGGGGAGCTGTTTTTT
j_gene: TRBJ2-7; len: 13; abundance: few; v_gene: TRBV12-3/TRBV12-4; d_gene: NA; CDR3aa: CASSFGSPAKQYF; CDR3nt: TGTGCCAGCAGTTTTGGATCGCCCGCGAAGCAGTACTTC
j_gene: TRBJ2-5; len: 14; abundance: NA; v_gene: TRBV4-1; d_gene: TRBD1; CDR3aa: CASSQETGPETQYF; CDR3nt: TGCGCCAGCAGCCAGGAGACAGGGCCAGAGACCCAGTACTTC
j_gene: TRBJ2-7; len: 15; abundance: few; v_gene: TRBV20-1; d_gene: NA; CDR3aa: CSARGLAATPYEQYF; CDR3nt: TGCAGTGCTAGGGGTCTGGCAGCGACCCCCTACGAGCAGTACTTC
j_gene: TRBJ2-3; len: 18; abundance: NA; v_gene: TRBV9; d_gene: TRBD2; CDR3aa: CASAFGLAGGPWTDTQYF; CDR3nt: TGTGCCAGCGCCTTTGGACTAGCGGGAGGGCCTTGGACAGATACGCAGTATTTT
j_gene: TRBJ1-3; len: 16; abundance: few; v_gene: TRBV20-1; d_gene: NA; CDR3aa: CSARPKGRNSGNTIYF; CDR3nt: TGCAGTGCTAGACCGAAGGGACGGAACTCTGGAAACACCATATATTTT
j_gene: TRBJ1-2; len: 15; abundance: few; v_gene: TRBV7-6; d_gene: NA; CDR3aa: CASSARTAGKYGYTF; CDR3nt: TGTGCCAGCTCTGCCCGAACGGCAGGGAAGTATGGCTACACCTTC
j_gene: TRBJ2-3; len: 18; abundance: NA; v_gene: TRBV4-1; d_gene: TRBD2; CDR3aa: CASSQEAAGGPFTDTQYF; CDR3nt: TGCGCCAGCAGCCAAGAGGCGGCGGGAGGGCCGTTCACAGATACGCAGTATTTT
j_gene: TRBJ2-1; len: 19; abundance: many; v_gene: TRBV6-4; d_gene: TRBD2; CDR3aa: CASSVSSGASGRGWYEQFF; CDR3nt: TGTGCCAGCAGCGTCTCCTCCGGGGCTAGCGGGAGGGGTTGGTATGAGCAGTTCTTC
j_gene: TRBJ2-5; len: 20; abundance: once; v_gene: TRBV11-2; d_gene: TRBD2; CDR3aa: CASSSGTSGRAFVTKETQYF; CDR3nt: TGTGCCAGCAGCTCAGGGACTAGCGGGAGGGCTTTCGTGACGAAAGAGACCCAGTACTTC
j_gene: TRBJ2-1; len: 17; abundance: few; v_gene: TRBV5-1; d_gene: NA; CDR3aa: CASSFLQRRVLGNEQFF; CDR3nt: TGCGCCAGCAGCTTCCTCCAAAGGCGGGTCCTGGGGAATGAGCAGTTCTTC
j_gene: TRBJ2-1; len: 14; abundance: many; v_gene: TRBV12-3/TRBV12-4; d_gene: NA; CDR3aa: CASRRGWQRNEQFF; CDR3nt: TGTGCTTCCAGGCGGGGTTGGCAAAGGAATGAGCAGTTCTTC
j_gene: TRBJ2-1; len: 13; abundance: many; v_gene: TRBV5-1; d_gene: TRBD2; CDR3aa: CASSLVRGDEQFF; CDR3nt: TGCGCCAGCAGCTTGGTTCGGGGGGATGAGCAGTTCTTC
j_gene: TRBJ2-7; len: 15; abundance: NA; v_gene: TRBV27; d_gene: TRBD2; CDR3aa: CASSPISGRAREQYF; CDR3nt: TGTGCCAGCAGTCCGATTAGCGGGAGGGCCAGGGAGCAGTACTTC
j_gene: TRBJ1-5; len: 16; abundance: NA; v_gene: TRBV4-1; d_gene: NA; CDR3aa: CASSLPPGLGNQPQHF; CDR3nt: TGCGCCAGCAGCCTGCCCCCGGGTCTTGGCAATCAGCCCCAGCATTTT
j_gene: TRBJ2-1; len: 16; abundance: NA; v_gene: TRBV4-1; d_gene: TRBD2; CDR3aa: CASSQMGLAGGNEQFF; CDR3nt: TGCGCCAGCAGCCAAATGGGACTAGCGGGGGGAAATGAGCAGTTCTTC
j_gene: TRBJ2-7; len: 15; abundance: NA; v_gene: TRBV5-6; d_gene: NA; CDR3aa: CASSLFARVGYEQYF; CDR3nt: TGTGCCAGCAGCTTGTTCGCCAGGGTAGGCTACGAGCAGTACTTC
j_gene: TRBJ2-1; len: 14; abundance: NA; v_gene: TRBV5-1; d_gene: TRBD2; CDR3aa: CASSRTSGRATEFF; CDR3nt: TGCGCCAGCAGCCGGACTAGCGGGAGGGCCACGGAGTTCTTC
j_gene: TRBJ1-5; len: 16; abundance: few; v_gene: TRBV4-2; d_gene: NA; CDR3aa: CASSQEGRAPGQPQHF; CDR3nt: TGTGCCAGCAGCCAAGAGGGCAGGGCACCTGGTCAGCCCCAGCATTTT
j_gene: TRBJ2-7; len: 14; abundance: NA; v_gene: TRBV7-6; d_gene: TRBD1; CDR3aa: CASSSGQGLDEQYF; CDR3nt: TGTGCCAGCAGCTCCGGACAGGGGCTGGACGAGCAGTACTTC
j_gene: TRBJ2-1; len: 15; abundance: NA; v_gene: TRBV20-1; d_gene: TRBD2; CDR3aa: CSARGLAGGRHEQFF; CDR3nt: TGCAGTGCTAGGGGACTAGCGGGAGGACGGCATGAGCAGTTCTTC
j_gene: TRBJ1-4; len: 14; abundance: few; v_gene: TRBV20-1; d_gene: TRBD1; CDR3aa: CSARARTGDEKLFF; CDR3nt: TGCAGTGCTAGAGCCAGGACAGGGGATGAAAAACTGTTTTTT
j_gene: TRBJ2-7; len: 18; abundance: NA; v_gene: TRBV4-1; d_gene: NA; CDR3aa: CASSQDEARRSGFYEQYF; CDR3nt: TGCGCCAGCAGCCAAGACGAGGCGAGGAGGTCGGGATTCTACGAGCAGTACTTC
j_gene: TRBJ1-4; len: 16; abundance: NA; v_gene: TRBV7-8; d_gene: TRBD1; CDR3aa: CASSPYLGQGDEKLFF; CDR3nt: TGTGCCAGCAGCCCATACCTTGGACAGGGGGATGAAAAACTGTTTTTT
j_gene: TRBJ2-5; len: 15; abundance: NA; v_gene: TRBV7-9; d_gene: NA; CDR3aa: CASSLAGSRQETQYF; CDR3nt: TGTGCCAGCAGCTTAGCCGGGAGTCGACAAGAGACCCAGTACTTC
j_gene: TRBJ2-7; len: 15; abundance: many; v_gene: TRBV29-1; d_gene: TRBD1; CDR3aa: CSVDSPGQGDYEQYF; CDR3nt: TGCAGCGTTGACTCCCCGGGACAGGGGGACTACGAGCAGTACTTC
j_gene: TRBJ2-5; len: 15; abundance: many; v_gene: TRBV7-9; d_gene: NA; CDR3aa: CASSPPTAYQETQYF; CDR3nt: TGTGCCAGCAGTCCTCCAACTGCGTACCAAGAGACCCAGTACTTC
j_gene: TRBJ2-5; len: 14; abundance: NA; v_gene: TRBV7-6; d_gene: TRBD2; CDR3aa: CASSLAGGRQTQYF; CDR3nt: TGTGCCAGCAGTCTAGCGGGAGGGCGACAGACCCAGTACTTC
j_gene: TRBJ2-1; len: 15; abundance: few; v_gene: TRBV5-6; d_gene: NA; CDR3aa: CASSSPQVYYNEQFF; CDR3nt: TGTGCCAGCAGCTCCCCCCAGGTTTACTACAATGAGCAGTTCTTC
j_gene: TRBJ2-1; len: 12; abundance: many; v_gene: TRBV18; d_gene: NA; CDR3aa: CASSPDHNEQFF; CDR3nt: TGTGCCAGCTCACCGGATCACAATGAGCAGTTCTTC
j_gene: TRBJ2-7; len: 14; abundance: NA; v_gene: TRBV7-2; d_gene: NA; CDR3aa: CASSLRFGADEQYF; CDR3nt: TGTGCCAGCAGCTTACGTTTTGGGGCTGACGAGCAGTACTTC
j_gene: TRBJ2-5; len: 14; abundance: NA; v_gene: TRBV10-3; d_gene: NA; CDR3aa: CAISQAKRQETQYF; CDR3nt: TGTGCCATCAGCCAAGCGAAAAGGCAAGAGACCCAGTACTTC
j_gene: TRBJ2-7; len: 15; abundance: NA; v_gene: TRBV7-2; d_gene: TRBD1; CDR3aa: CASSRAARGRGEQYF; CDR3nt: TGTGCCAGCAGCCGGGCGGCCAGGGGGCGCGGGGAGCAGTACTTC
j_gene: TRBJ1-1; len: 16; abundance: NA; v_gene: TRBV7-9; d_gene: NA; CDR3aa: CASSLWGRSGFTEAFF; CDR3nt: TGTGCCAGCAGCTTATGGGGACGTTCCGGGTTCACTGAAGCTTTCTTT
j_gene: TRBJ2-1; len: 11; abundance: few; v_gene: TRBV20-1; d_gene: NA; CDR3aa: CSARPNNEQFF; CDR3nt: TGCAGTGCCCGACCCAACAATGAGCAGTTCTTC
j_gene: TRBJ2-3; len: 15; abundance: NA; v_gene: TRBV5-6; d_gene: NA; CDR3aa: CASSLARGVPDTQYF; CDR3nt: TGTGCCAGCAGCTTGGCCAGAGGGGTCCCGGATACGCAGTATTTT
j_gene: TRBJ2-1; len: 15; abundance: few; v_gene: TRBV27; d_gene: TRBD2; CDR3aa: CASSLPTSGSNEQFF; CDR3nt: TGTGCCAGCAGTTTACCGACTAGCGGGAGTAATGAGCAGTTCTTC
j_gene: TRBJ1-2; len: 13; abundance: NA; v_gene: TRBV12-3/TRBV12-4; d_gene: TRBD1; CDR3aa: CASSDRGEYGYTF; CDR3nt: TGTGCCAGCAGTGACAGGGGAGAATATGGCTACACCTTC